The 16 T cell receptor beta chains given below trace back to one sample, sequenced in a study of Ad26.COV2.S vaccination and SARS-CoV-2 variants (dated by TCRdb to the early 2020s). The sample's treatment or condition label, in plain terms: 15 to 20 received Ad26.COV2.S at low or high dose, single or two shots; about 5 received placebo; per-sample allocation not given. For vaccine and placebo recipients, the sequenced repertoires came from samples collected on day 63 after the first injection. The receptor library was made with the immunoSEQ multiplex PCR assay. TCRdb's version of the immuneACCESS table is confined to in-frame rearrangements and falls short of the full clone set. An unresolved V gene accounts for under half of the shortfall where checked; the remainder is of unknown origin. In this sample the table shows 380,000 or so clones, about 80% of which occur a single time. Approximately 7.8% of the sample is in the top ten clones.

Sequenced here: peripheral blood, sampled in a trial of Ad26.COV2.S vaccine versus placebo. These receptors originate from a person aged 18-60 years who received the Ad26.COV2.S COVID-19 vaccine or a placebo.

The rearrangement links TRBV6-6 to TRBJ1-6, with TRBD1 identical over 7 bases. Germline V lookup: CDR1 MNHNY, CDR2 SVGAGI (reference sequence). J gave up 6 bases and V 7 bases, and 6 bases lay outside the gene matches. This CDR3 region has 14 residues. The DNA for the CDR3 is TGTGCCAGCAATTCAGGGGGTACTAATTCACCCCTCCACTTT. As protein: CASNSGGTNSPLHF.

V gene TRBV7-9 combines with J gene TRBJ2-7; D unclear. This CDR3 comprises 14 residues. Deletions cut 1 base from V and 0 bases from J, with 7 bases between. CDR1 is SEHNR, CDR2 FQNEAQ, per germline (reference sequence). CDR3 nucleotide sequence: TGTGCCAGCAGCTTAGGTTACTCCTCCTACGAGCAGTACTTC. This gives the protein CASSLGYSSYEQYF.

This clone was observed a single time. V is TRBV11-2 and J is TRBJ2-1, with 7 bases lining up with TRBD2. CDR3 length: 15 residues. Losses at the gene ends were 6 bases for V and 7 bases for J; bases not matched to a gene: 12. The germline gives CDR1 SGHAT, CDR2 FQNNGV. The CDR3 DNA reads TGTGCCAGCAGAAAGCTAGGCGGGAGTAGGAATGAGCAGTTCTTC. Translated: CASRKLGGSRNEQFF. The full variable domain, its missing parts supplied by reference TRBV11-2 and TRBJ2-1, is EAGVAQSPRYKIIEKRQSVAFWCNPISGHATLYWYQQILGQGPKLLIQFQNNGVVDDSQLPKDRFSAERLKGVDSTLKIQPAKLEDSAVYLCASRKLGGSRNEQFFGPGTRLTVL.

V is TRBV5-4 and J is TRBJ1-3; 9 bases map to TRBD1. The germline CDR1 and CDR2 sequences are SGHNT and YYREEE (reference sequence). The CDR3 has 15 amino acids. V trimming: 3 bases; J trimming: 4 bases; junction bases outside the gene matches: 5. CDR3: CASSWGQGAGNTIYF. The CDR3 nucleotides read TGTGCCAGCAGCTGGGGACAGGGAGCCGGAAACACCATATATTTT.

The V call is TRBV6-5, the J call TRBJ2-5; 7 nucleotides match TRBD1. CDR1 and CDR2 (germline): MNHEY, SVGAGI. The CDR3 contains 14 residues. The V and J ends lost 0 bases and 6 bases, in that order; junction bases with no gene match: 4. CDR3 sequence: CASSYSRRGQTQYF. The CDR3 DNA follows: TGTGCCAGCAGTTACTCGAGAAGGGGGCAGACCCAGTACTTC.

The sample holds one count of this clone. The CDR3 sequence: CASSLNGGRKYEQYF. DNA for the CDR3: TGTGCCAGCAGCTTGAATGGGGGGCGCAAATACGAGCAGTACTTC. The chain uses TRBV7-9 and TRBJ2-7; D may correspond to TRBD1 or TRBD2 (6 bases each). Germline CDR1 SEHNR, CDR2 FQNEAQ (reference sequence). The CDR3 is 15 amino acids. V lost 3 bases to trimming and J lost 4 bases, with 16 bases between them.

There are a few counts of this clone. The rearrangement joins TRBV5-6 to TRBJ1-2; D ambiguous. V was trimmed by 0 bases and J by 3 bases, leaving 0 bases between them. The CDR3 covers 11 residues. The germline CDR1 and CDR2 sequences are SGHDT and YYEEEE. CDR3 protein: CASSLDYGYTF. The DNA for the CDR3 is TGTGCCAGCAGCTTGGACTATGGCTACACCTTC.

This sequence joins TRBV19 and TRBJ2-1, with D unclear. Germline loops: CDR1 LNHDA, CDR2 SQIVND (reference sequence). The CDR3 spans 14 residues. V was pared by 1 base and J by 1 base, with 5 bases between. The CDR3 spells CASSIAGSYNEQFF. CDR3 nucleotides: TGTGCCAGTAGTATAGCGGGTTCCTACAATGAGCAGTTCTTC. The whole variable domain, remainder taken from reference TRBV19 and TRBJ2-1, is DGGITQSPKYLFRKEGQNVTLSCEQNLNHDAMYWYRQDPGQGLRLIYYSQIVNDFQKGDIAEGYSVSREKKESFPLTVTSAQKNPTAFYLCASSIAGSYNEQFFGPGTRLTVL.

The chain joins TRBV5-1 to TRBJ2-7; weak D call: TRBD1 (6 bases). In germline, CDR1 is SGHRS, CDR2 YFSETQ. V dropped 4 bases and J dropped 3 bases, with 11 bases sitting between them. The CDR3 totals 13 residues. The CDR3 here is CASSRDTNYEQYF. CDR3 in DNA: TGCGCCAGCAGCCGGGACACAAACTACGAGCAGTACTTC. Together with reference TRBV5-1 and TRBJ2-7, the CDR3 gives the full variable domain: KAGVTQTPRYLIKTRGQQVTLSCSPISGHRSVSWYQQTPGQGLQFLFEYFSETQRNKGNFPGRFSGRQFSNSRSEMNVSTLELGDSALYLCASSRDTNYEQYFGPGTRLTVT.

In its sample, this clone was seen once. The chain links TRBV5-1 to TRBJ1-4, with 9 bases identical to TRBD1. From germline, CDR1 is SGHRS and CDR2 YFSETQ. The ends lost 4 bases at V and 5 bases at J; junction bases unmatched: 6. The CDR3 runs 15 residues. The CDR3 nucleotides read TGCGCCAGCAGCCTCCGACAGGGGGGGAATGAAAAACTGTTTTTT. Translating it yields CASSLRQGGNEKLFF.

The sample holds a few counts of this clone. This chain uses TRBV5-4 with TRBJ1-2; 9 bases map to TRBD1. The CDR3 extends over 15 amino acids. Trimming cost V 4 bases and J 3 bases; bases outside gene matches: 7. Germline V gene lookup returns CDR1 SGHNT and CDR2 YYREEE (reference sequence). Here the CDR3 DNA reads TGTGCCAGCAGCCCGACAGGGGGAGTCGACTATGGCTACACCTTC. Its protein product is CASSPTGGVDYGYTF. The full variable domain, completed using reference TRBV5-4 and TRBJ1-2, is ETGVTQSPTHLIKTRGQQVTLRCSSQSGHNTVSWYQQALGQGPQFIFQYYREEENGRGNFPPRFSGLQFPNYSSELNVNALELDDSALYLCASSPTGGVDYGYTFGSGTRLTVV.

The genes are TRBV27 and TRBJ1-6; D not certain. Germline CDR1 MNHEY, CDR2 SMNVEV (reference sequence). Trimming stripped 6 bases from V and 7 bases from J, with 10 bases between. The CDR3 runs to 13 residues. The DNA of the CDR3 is TGTGCCAGCAGCCAAGGCTGGAATTCACCCCTCCACTTT. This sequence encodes CASSQGWNSPLHF.

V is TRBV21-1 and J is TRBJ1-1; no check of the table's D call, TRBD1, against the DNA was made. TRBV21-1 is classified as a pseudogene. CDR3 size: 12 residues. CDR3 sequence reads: CASSKAIGGAFF. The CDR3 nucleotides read TGTGCCAGCAGCAAAGCTATAGGGGGAGCTTTCTTT.

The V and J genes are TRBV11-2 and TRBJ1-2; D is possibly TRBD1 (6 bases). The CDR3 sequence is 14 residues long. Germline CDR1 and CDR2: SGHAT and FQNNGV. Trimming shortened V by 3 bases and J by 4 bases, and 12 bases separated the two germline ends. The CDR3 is CASSFGGLSYGYTF. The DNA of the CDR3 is TGTGCCAGCAGCTTTGGGGGCCTGAGCTATGGCTACACCTTC.

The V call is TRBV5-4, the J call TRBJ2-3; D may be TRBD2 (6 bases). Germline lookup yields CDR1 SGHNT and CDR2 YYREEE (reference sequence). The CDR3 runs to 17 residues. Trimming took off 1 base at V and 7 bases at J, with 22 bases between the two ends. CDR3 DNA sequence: TGTGCCAGCAGCTTGAGGTCCGTAGCGGACCCGCGGCATACGCAGTATTTT. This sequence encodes CASSLRSVADPRHTQYF. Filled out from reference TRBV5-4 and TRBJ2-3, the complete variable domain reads ETGVTQSPTHLIKTRGQQVTLRCSSQSGHNTVSWYQQALGQGPQFIFQYYREEENGRGNFPPRFSGLQFPNYSSELNVNALELDDSALYLCASSLRSVADPRHTQYFGPGTRLTVL.

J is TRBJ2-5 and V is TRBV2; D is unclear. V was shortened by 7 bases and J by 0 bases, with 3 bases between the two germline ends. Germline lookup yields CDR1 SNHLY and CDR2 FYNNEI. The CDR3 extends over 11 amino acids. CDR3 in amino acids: CASKYQETQYF. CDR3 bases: TGTGCCAGCAAGTACCAAGAGACCCAGTACTTC. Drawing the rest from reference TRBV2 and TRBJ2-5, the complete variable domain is EPEVTQTPSHQVTQMGQEVILRCVPISNHLYFYWYRQILGQKVEFLVSFYNNEISEKSEIFDDQFSVERPDGSNFTLKIRSTKLEDSAMYFCASKYQETQYFGPGTRLLVL.